This T cell receptor beta chain was sequenced in a study of blood T cell repertoires in COVID-19. Overall study context: The United States, Italy and Spain provided the acute and convalescent COVID-19 samples. The cDNA or gDNA used as material had been derived from T cells, B-cell-depleted T cells, or PBMCs.

Original data processing: Cell counts per sample came from amplifying reference gene primers. Clones were sequenced by immunoSEQ multiplex PCR, and TCRdb holds only the in-frame ones, with some missing. V and J calls and clone size are as listed in that table; D and trimming were resolved from the DNA. The sample records 130,000 or so clones, over 80% being singletons. Trimming removed 6 bases from V and 3 bases from J; junction bases left unmatched: 12. Germline assignment: CDR1 LNHDA and CDR2 SQIVND (reference sequence). The CDR3 sequence is 16 residues long. Sample: peripheral blood. The sequence was obtained from a man aged 25 to 40 with COVID-19, enrolled during active disease. The V call is TRBV19, the J call TRBJ2-3; 7 positions match TRBD2. CDR3 sequence: CASRRLWGGRTDTQYF. The CDR3 DNA reads as TGTGCCAGTAGACGCCTTTGGGGCGGGAGAACAGATACGCAGTATTTT.